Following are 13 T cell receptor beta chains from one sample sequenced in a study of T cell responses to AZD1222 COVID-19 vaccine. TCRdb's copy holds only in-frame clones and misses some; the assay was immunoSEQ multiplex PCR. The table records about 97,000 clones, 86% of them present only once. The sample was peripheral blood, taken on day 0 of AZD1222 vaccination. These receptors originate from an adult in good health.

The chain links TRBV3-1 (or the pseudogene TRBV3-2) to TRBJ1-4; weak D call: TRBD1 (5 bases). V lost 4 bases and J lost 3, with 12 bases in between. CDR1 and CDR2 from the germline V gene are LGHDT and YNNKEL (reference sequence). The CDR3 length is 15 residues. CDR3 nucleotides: TGTGCCAGCAGCCCAGGAGGGGTGGCTAATGAAAAACTGTTTTTT. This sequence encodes CASSPGGVANEKLFF.

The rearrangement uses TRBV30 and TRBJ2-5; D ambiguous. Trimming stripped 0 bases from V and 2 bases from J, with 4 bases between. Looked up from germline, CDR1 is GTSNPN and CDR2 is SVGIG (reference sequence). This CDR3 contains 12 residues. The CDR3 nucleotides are TGTGCCTGGAGTGTACTACAAGAGACCCAGTACTTC. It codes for CAWSVLQETQYF.

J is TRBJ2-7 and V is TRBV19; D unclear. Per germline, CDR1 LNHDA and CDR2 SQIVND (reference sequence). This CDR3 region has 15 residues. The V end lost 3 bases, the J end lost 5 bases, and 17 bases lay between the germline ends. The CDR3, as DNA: TGTGCCAGTAGTATTATGGTGGAAACTCGTCACGAGCAGTACTTC. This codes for CASSIMVETRHEQYF.

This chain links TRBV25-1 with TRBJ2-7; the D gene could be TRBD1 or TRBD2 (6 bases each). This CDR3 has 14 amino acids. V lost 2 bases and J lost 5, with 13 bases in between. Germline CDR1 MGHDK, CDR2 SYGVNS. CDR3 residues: CASSEVGGIHEQYF. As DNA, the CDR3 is TGTGCCAGCAGTGAAGTCGGGGGCATCCACGAGCAGTACTTC.

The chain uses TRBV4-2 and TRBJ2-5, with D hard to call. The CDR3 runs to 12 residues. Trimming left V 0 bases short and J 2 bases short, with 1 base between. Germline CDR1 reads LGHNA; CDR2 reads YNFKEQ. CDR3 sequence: CASSQEQETQYF. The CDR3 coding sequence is TGTGCCAGCAGCCAAGAACAAGAGACCCAGTACTTC.

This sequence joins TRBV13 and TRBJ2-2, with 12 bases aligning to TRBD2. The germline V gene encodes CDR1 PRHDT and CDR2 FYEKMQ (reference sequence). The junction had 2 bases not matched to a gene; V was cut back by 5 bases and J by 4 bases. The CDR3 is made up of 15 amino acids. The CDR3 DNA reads TGTGCCAGCAGCCCTAGCGGGAGGGCCACCGGGGAGCTGTTTTTT. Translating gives CASSPSGRATGELFF.

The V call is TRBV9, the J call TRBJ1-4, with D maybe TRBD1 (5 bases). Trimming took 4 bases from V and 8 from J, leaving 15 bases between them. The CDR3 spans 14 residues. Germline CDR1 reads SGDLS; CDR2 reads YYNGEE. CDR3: CASSSLGENEKLFF. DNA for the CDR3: TGTGCCAGCAGCTCCCTGGGGGAGAACGAAAAACTGTTTTTT.

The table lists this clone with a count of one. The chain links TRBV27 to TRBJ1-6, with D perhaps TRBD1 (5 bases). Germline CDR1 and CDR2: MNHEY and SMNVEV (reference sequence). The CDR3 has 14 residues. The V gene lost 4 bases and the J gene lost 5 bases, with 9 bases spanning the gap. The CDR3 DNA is TGTGCCAGCAGTTACCGGGACGATAATTCACCCCTCCACTTT. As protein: CASSYRDDNSPLHF.

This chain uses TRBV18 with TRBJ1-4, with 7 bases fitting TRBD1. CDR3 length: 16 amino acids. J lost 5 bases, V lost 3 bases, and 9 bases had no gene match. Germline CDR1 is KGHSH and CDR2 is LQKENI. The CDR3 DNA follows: TGTGCCAGCTCACCGAAGCAGGGGGGAGGCAATGAAAAACTGTTTTTT. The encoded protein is CASSPKQGGGNEKLFF.

CDR3 region: CASSFPYLAGAVYNEQFF. CDR3 nucleotide sequence: TGTGCCAGCAGCTTCCCTTATCTAGCGGGAGCAGTTTACAATGAGCAGTTCTTC. The chain combines TRBV7-9 with TRBJ2-1, with TRBD2 matching 10 bases. Trimming cost V 3 bases and J 4 bases; bases outside gene matches: 12. Germline values: CDR1 SEHNR, CDR2 FQNEAQ (reference sequence). This CDR3 contains 18 residues.

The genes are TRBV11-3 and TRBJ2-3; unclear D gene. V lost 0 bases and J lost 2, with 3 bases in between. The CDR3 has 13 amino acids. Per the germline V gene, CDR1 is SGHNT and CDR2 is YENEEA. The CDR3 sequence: CASSLEYTDTQYF. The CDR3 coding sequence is TGTGCCAGCAGCTTAGAGTACACAGATACGCAGTATTTT.

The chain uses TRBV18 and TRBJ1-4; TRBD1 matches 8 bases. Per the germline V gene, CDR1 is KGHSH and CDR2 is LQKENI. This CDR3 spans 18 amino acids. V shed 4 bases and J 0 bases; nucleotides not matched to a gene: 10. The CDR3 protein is CASSLTGGGLATNEKLFF. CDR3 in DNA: TGTGCCAGCTCACTTACAGGGGGAGGACTTGCAACTAATGAAAAACTGTTTTTT.

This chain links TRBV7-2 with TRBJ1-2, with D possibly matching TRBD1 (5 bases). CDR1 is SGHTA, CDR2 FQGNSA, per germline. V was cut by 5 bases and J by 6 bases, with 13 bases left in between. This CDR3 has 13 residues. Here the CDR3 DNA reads TGTGCCAGCAGCCGATACGGCAGGGATGGCTACACCTTC. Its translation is CASSRYGRDGYTF. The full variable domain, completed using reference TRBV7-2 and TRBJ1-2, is GAGVSQSPSNKVTEKGKDVELRCDPISGHTALYWYRQSLGQGLEFLIYFQGNSAPDKSGLPSDRFSAERTGGSVSTLTIQRTQQEDSAVYLCASSRYGRDGYTFGSGTRLTVV.